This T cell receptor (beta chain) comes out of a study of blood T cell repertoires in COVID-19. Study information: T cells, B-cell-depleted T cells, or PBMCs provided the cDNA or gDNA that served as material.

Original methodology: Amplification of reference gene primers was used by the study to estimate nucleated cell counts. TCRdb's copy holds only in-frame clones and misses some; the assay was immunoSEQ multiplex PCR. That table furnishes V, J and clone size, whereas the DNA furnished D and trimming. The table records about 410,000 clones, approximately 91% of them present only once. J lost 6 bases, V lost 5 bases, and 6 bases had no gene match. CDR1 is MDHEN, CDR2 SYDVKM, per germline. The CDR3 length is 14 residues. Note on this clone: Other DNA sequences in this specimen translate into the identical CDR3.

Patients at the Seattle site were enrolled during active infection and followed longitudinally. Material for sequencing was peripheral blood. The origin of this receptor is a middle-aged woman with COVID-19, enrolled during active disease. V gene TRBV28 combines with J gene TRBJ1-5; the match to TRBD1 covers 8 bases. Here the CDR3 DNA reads TGTGCCAGCAGTACCGGACAGGGAGGTCAGCCCCAGCATTTT. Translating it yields CASSTGQGGQPQHF.